The next 31 T cell receptor beta chains were all read from a single sample in a study of T-cell reconstitution after alpha-beta-depleted transplantation in children. The TCRbeta library was prepared with unique molecular identifiers. TCRdb analysed the PCR reads with MiXCR anew, one entry per CDR3 protein. The table shows about 610,000 distinct CDR3 sequences, with about 11% occurring only once. This specimen was PBMCs from the stem cell graft donor, taken from the stem cell graft. The receptor set was obtained from a human donor who donated a stem cell graft to a child with acute myeloid leukemia.

This clonotype was detected many times. The chain recombines TRBV4-2 with TRBJ2-2, with D unresolved. Germline CDR1 LGHNA, CDR2 YNFKEQ. Trimming pared 0 bases from V and 3 bases from J, leaving 5 bases between. The CDR3 covers 14 residues. The CDR3 sequence is CASSQERYTGELFF. Here the CDR3 DNA reads TGTGCCAGCAGCCAAGAACGGTACACCGGGGAGCTGTTTTTT.

This clonotype has a count of ten or more. The V call is TRBV14, the J call TRBJ2-7, with TRBD1 as a possible D gene (5 bases). The CDR3 sequence is 15 residues long. Trimming took 4 bases from V and 3 from J, leaving 16 bases between them. The germline V gene has CDR1 SGHDN and CDR2 FVKESK. CDR3 sequence: CASSRSEKGIYEQYF. The CDR3 DNA follows: TGTGCCAGCAGCCGGTCCGAAAAGGGGATCTACGAGCAGTACTTC.

This clonotype was seen ten or more times. The V gene is TRBV28, the J gene TRBJ2-1, with 11 bases fitting TRBD2. The germline gives CDR1 MDHEN, CDR2 SYDVKM. There are 17 residues in the CDR3. J was trimmed by 5 bases and V by 3 bases; bases with no gene match: 9. CDR3: CASSLTSGAVVDNEQFF. CDR3 DNA: TGTGCCAGCAGTTTGACTAGCGGGGCGGTAGTCGACAATGAGCAGTTCTTC.

This clonotype was observed a handful of times. V and J are TRBV5-1 and TRBJ2-3, with D unresolved. V was pared by 1 base and J by 1 base, with 10 bases between. CDR1 and CDR2 from the germline V gene are SGHRS and YFSETQ. The CDR3 has 15 residues. The CDR3 loop reads CASSLYGVGTDTQYF. The CDR3 nucleotides read TGCGCCAGCAGCTTGTATGGGGTTGGCACAGATACGCAGTATTTT. The variable domain in full, completed from reference TRBV5-1 and TRBJ2-3, reads KAGVTQTPRYLIKTRGQQVTLSCSPISGHRSVSWYQQTPGQGLQFLFEYFSETQRNKGNFPGRFSGRQFSNSRSEMNVSTLELGDSALYLCASSLYGVGTDTQYFGPGTRLTVL.

This clonotype was seen more than once but under ten times. This chain uses TRBV7-3 with TRBJ2-5; possibly TRBD1 for D (6 bases). The CDR3 is 16 amino acids. Germline V gives CDR1 SGHTA, CDR2 FQGTGA. V was cut by 5 bases and J by 4 bases, with 20 bases left in between. The CDR3: CASSLYRQAKGETQYF. The CDR3 coding sequence is TGTGCCAGCAGCCTCTATCGACAGGCGAAGGGAGAGACCCAGTACTTC. Supplemented by reference TRBV7-3 and TRBJ2-5, the full variable domain reads GAGVSQTPSNKVTEKGKYVELRCDPISGHTALYWYRQSLGQGPEFLIYFQGTGAADDSGLPNDRFFAVRPEGSVSTLKIQRTERGDSAVYLCASSLYRQAKGETQYFGPGTRLLVL.

The chain uses TRBV4-2 and TRBJ2-2, with D perhaps matching TRBD1 (5 bases). The V end lost 1 base, the J end lost 5 bases, and 11 bases lay between the germline ends. The germline CDR1 and CDR2 sequences are LGHNA and YNFKEQ. This CDR3 has 15 amino acids. CDR3 DNA: TGTGCCAGCAGCCAAGCCCGCCAGGGAACCGGGGAGCTGTTTTTT. Its translation is CASSQARQGTGELFF.

This clonotype has only a few counts. This chain uses TRBV7-3 with TRBJ1-1; tentative D call: TRBD1 (5 bases). The germline V gene has CDR1 SGHTA and CDR2 FQGTGA. The CDR3 has 15 amino acids. The V gene lost 0 bases and the J gene lost 5 bases, with 13 bases spanning the gap. The CDR3 sequence: CASSLTEAGRTEAFF. The CDR3 DNA is TGTGCCAGCAGCTTAACGGAAGCAGGGCGGACTGAAGCTTTCTTT.

In this sample, this clonotype turned up many times. This sequence joins TRBV20-1 and TRBJ2-3; 12 bases map to TRBD2. In germline, CDR1 is DFQATT, CDR2 SNEGSKA (reference sequence). Trimming took 6 bases from V and 4 from J; bases not matched to a gene: 8. CDR3 length: 15 residues. Here the CDR3 DNA reads TGCAGTGCACCGCCCTCTAGCGGGAGGGCAGATACGCAGTATTTT. Its translation: CSAPPSSGRADTQYF.

This clonotype was picked up many times. V and J are TRBV20-1 and TRBJ2-1, with TRBD2 identical over 14 bases. This CDR3 has 15 amino acids. The germline V gene encodes CDR1 DFQATT and CDR2 SNEGSKA (reference sequence). The V segment lost 5 bases and the J segment 8 bases; nucleotides outside the gene matches: 8. CDR3 DNA: TGCAGTGCTTCCTGGACTAGCGGGAGGATGGATGAGCAGTTCTTC. The encoded protein is CSASWTSGRMDEQFF.

This clonotype was counted between two and nine times. The V gene is TRBV6-2 or TRBV6-3, the J gene TRBJ2-7; TRBD1 might be the D (5 bases). This CDR3 has 13 residues. In germline, CDR1 is MNHEY, CDR2 SVGEGT. V lost 5 bases and J 6 bases, leaving 14 bases between the germline ends. This CDR3 is CASSATATGEQYF. In DNA, the CDR3 is TGTGCCAGCAGTGCGACAGCTACGGGCGAGCAGTACTTC.

The chain joins TRBV28 to TRBJ1-2; 10 bases align to TRBD1. This CDR3 spans 16 amino acids. The junction had 8 bases not matched to a gene; V was cut back by 3 bases and J by 4 bases. Germline V gene sequence: CDR1 MDHEN, CDR2 SYDVKM. CDR3 nucleotide sequence: TGTGCCAGCAGTTTGGGACAGGGGTCTCCGGGCTATGGCTACACCTTC. This translates into CASSLGQGSPGYGYTF.

The sample holds many counts of this clonotype. V gene TRBV7-2 combines with J gene TRBJ2-1, with TRBD2 matching 10 bases. The CDR3 runs 15 residues. Germline CDR1 and CDR2: SGHTA and FQGNSA. V shed 6 bases and J 8 bases; nucleotides not matched to a gene: 10. Here the CDR3 reads CASRRGLAEVDEQFF. DNA for the CDR3: TGTGCCAGCAGGCGCGGACTAGCGGAAGTGGATGAGCAGTTCTTC.

This clonotype occurred a few times. The V and J genes are TRBV24-1 and TRBJ2-1; 7 positions agree with TRBD1. This CDR3 is 14 amino acids long. Germline values: CDR1 KGHDR, CDR2 SFDVKD. The junction had 10 bases not matched to a gene; V was cut back by 5 bases and J by 10 bases. CDR3 amino acids: CATSGGTDYREQFF. Written as DNA, the CDR3 is TGTGCCACCAGTGGAGGGACAGATTACCGGGAGCAGTTCTTC.

The chain combines TRBV6-2 or TRBV6-3 with TRBJ2-3; D uncertain. In germline, CDR1 is MNHEY, CDR2 SVGEGT. The CDR3 totals 12 residues. V lost 2 bases to trimming and J lost 6 bases, with 6 bases between them. CDR3 protein: CASSYNSDTQYF. The CDR3 coding sequence is TGTGCCAGCAGTTACAATTCGGATACGCAGTATTTT.

This clonotype turned up a few times. This chain joins TRBV2 and TRBJ2-3; possibly TRBD2 for D (5 bases). Germline V lookup: CDR1 SNHLY, CDR2 FYNNEI. Trimming pared 8 bases from V and 2 bases from J, leaving 14 bases between. This CDR3 contains 14 residues. CDR3 in amino acids: CASRRAENTDTQYF. The CDR3 coding sequence is TGTGCCAGCCGAAGAGCGGAAAACACAGATACGCAGTATTTT.

This sequence joins TRBV20-1 and TRBJ2-7; D possibly matches TRBD1 or TRBD2 (6 bases each). This CDR3 region has 14 residues. Germline values: CDR1 DFQATT, CDR2 SNEGSKA (reference sequence). Trimming cost V 4 bases and J 2 bases, with 15 bases left between them. As DNA, the CDR3 is TGCAGTGCTAATCCGGGGGCTGGGGCCTACGAGCAGTACTTC. This encodes CSANPGAGAYEQYF.

This clonotype was detected only a few times. The rearrangement uses TRBV5-4 and TRBJ1-1; D is ambiguous. Looked up from germline, CDR1 is SGHNT and CDR2 is YYREEE (reference sequence). The CDR3 totals 13 residues. Between the trimmed V and J ends, which lost 4 bases and 6 bases, there was a span of 13 bases. In nucleotides, the CDR3 is TGTGCCAGCAGCGCTGGTAGGGAACCTGAAGCTTTCTTT. This sequence encodes CASSAGREPEAFF.

The V and J genes are TRBV20-1 and TRBJ1-5; D unclear. V gave up 0 bases and J gave up 7 bases, with 22 bases separating them. The CDR3 is 17 amino acids. Germline-derived CDR1 and CDR2 are DFQATT and SNEGSKA (reference sequence). The CDR3 bases are TGCAGTGCTAGAGATCACGGGGAGGCCCTCGTTGGACAGCCCCAGCATTTT. Amino acid sequence: CSARDHGEALVGQPQHF.

V usage is TRBV6-2 or TRBV6-3 and J usage is TRBJ2-3; possibly TRBD2 for D (5 bases). Trimming removed 5 bases from V and 3 bases from J, with 9 bases in between. Looked up from germline, CDR1 is MNHEY and CDR2 is SVGEGT. This CDR3 is built from 13 residues. CDR3 nucleotides: TGTGCCAGCAGTAATACTAGGACAGATACGCAGTATTTT. Protein sequence: CASSNTRTDTQYF.

This chain uses TRBV10-3 with TRBJ2-5, with 11 bases aligning to TRBD2. This CDR3 is 16 amino acids long. CDR1 ENHRY and CDR2 SYGVKD come from the germline V gene. The ends lost 6 bases at V and 2 bases at J; junction bases unmatched: 8. CDR3 region: CAIRAAWTSGQETQYF. CDR3 DNA sequence: TGTGCCATCAGGGCCGCCTGGACTAGCGGGCAAGAGACCCAGTACTTC.

This clonotype came up a few times. This chain joins TRBV20-1 and TRBJ2-5, with a weak D call TRBD2 (5 bases). Germline CDR1 DFQATT, CDR2 SNEGSKA (reference sequence). The CDR3 consists of 14 residues. V was trimmed by 3 bases and J by 3 bases, leaving 14 bases between them. CDR3 in DNA: TGCAGTGCTAGTGGGTCCCGGGGTAAAGAGACCCAGTACTTC. It translates to CSASGSRGKETQYF.

This clonotype occurred a few times. The chain employs TRBV20-1 and TRBJ2-2; D might be TRBD2 (5 bases). The CDR3 loop spans 14 amino acids. Deletions cut 3 bases from V and 0 bases from J, with 8 bases between. Germline CDR1 DFQATT, CDR2 SNEGSKA (reference sequence). In DNA, the CDR3 is TGCAGTGCTAGTTTCGGGACGAACACCGGGGAGCTGTTTTTT. Protein: CSASFGTNTGELFF.

This clonotype occurred many times. V is TRBV20-1 and J is TRBJ2-7, with D perhaps matching TRBD2 (5 bases). Trimming pared 1 base from V and 3 bases from J, leaving 19 bases between. In germline, CDR1 is DFQATT, CDR2 SNEGSKA (reference sequence). The CDR3 covers 16 residues. The CDR3 coding sequence is TGCAGTGCTAGAGTAGACTACCCAAAATTGGGCTACGAGCAGTACTTC. It is translated as CSARVDYPKLGYEQYF.

This clonotype was recorded a few times. The chain is built from TRBV15 and TRBJ2-7, with D unclear. The CDR3 sequence is 13 residues long. Germline V gives CDR1 LNHNV, CDR2 YYDKDF (reference sequence). V was clipped by 3 bases and J by 7 bases, with 13 bases between them. CDR3 amino acids: CATSSIPLMEQYF. The CDR3 nucleotides read TGTGCCACCAGCAGTATCCCCCTTATGGAGCAGTACTTC. The entire variable domain, with the rest obtained from reference TRBV15 and TRBJ2-7, is as follows: DAMVIQNPRYQVTQFGKPVTLSCSQTLNHNVMYWYQQKSSQAPKLLFHYYDKDFNNEADTPDNFQSRRPNTSFCFLDIRSPGLGDTAMYLCATSSIPLMEQYFGPGTRLTVT.

This clonotype was seen more than once but under ten times. The chain links TRBV15 to TRBJ1-2; the D is unclear. The CDR3 sequence is 14 residues long. The germline V gene has CDR1 LNHNV and CDR2 YYDKDF (reference sequence). The V end was cut by 0 bases, the J end by 8 bases, with 13 bases between. The CDR3 sequence is CATSRDGQKGGYTF. In DNA form, the CDR3 reads TGTGCCACCAGCAGAGATGGGCAGAAGGGAGGCTACACCTTC.

This chain joins TRBV7-6 and TRBJ1-2; possibly TRBD1 for D (5 bases). Trimming took 10 bases from V and 1 from J, leaving 10 bases between them. Germline CDR1 is SGHVS and CDR2 is FNYEAQ. The CDR3 has 12 residues. The CDR3 bases are TGTGCCACACGGGGGTATAACTATGGCTACACCTTC. Translated: CATRGYNYGYTF.

This clonotype has a count of ten or more. The chain joins TRBV25-1 to TRBJ1-5, with D unresolved. This CDR3 contains 12 residues. In germline, CDR1 is MGHDK, CDR2 SYGVNS. V lost 3 bases to trimming and J lost 6 bases, with 6 bases between them. Here the CDR3 reads CASSDPGQPQHF. Here the CDR3 DNA reads TGTGCCAGCAGTGATCCCGGTCAGCCCCAGCATTTT.

V usage is TRBV29-1 and J usage is TRBJ2-3; TRBD2 aligns across 13 bases. Trimming removed 4 bases from V and 5 bases from J; junction bases left unmatched: 12. This CDR3 contains 17 residues. Germline lookup yields CDR1 SQVTM and CDR2 ANQGSEA. The CDR3 DNA reads as TGCAGCGTTGTTTTTTGGGGACTAGCGGGAAGAAGAGATACGCAGTATTTT. Translating it yields CSVVFWGLAGRRDTQYF.

This chain uses TRBV6-2 or TRBV6-3 with TRBJ2-7, with 10 bases fitting TRBD1. The CDR3 loop spans 16 amino acids. The trim removed 6 bases at V and 2 bases at J, leaving 10 bases unmatched. CDR1 MNHEY and CDR2 SVGEGT come from the germline V gene. CDR3: CASSPHTGTGAYEQYF. The CDR3 region has the DNA TGTGCCAGCAGCCCCCACACCGGGACAGGGGCCTACGAGCAGTACTTC.

In its sample, this clonotype was seen many times. The chain carries TRBV27 and TRBJ2-1; TRBD2 aligns across 12 bases. The CDR3 totals 14 residues. J was trimmed by 6 bases and V by 6 bases; bases with no gene match: 3. Germline CDR1 reads MNHEY; CDR2 reads SMNVEV (reference sequence). The CDR3 DNA is TGTGCCAGCAGGGGACTAGCGGGTGGCAATGAGCAGTTCTTC. Protein: CASRGLAGGNEQFF.

The chain is built from TRBV9 and TRBJ2-1; D uncertain. The V end lost 0 bases, the J end lost 2 bases, and 12 bases lay between the germline ends. Germline CDR1 reads SGDLS; CDR2 reads YYNGEE. CDR3 size: 16 residues. CDR3 nucleotide sequence: TGTGCCAGCAGCGTAGACCCCCCCCTGACCTACAATGAGCAGTTCTTC. Encoded protein: CASSVDPPLTYNEQFF. The entire variable domain, with the rest obtained from reference TRBV9 and TRBJ2-1, is as follows: DSGVTQTPKHLITATGQRVTLRCSPRSGDLSVYWYQQSLDQGLQFLIQYYNGEERAKGNILERFSAQQFPDLHSELNLSSLELGDSALYFCASSVDPPLTYNEQFFGPGTRLTVL.